Listed below are T cell receptor beta chains from one sample, sequenced in a study of cytomegalovirus exposure and HLA in healthy donors. Sequencing used immunoSEQ multiplex PCR; TCRdb keeps in-frame clones, though not all of them. The sample lists approximately 130,000 clones; roughly 85% were seen once. The material sequenced was PBMCs. The receptors come from a woman in her twenties or thirties in good health and CMV-seropositive. CDR3s include the opening cysteine and the closing phenylalanine or tryptophan. The D gene is left open where the match is weak. Rows give clone size only sometimes, using once, few, many, or a class for an expanded clone.

>18|-|TRBJ2-1|TRBV9|TRBD1
CASSVAISAGTGKDEQFF
TGTGCCAGCAGCGTAGCCATCTCCGCCGGGACAGGGAAGGATGAGCAGTTCTTC
>17|-|TRBJ2-3|TRBV5-1|TRBD2
CASSGGTSGSFLDTQYF
TGCGCCAGCAGCGGTGGGACTAGCGGATCCTTTTTGGATACGCAGTATTTT
>17|-|TRBJ1-5|TRBV28|TRBD1
CASARGQPRYSNQPQHF
TGTGCCTCAGCGCGGGGACAGCCCCGTTATAGCAATCAGCCCCAGCATTTT
>14|-|TRBJ1-6|TRBV5-8|-
CASSFGTRNSPLHF
TGTGCCAGCAGCTTCGGGACACGGAATTCACCCCTCCACTTT
>12|-|TRBJ2-1|TRBV7-9|-
CASSSTALEQFF
TGTGCCAGCAGCTCGACAGCTCTTGAGCAGTTCTTC
>16|-|TRBJ2-3|TRBV27|-
CASSPWTTPSTDTQYF
TGTGCCAGCAGTCCCTGGACTACCCCTAGCACAGATACGCAGTATTTT
>18|-|TRBJ2-7|TRBV18|TRBD1
CASSPQEVFRDRFYEQYF
TGTGCCAGCTCACCACAGGAAGTTTTCCGGGACAGATTCTACGAGCAGTACTTC
>15|-|TRBJ1-1|TRBV5-1|-
CASSWASGTITEAFF
TGCGCCAGCAGCTGGGCCTCCGGGACAATCACTGAAGCTTTCTTT
>14|-|TRBJ1-1|TRBV28|TRBD1
CASSSGGRVTEAFF
TGTGCCAGCAGTTCAGGGGGCAGGGTAACTGAAGCTTTCTTT
>14|-|TRBJ1-5|TRBV19|TRBD1
CASTLDRVNQPQHF
TGTGCCAGTACCCTGGACAGGGTTAATCAGCCCCAGCATTTT
>13|-|TRBJ2-1|TRBV5-1|TRBD2
CASSSLTSGEQFF
TGCGCCAGCAGCTCGCTGACTAGCGGTGAGCAGTTCTTC
>15|-|TRBJ1-1|TRBV19|-
CASRYRGLTNTEAFF
TGTGCCAGTAGATACAGAGGACTGACGAACACTGAAGCTTTCTTT
>16|-|TRBJ1-2|TRBV28|-
CASSIIPLQGRDGYTF
TGTGCCAGCAGTATTATTCCTCTTCAGGGTCGCGATGGCTACACCTTC
>13|-|TRBJ2-2|TRBV30|-
CAFSGFNTGELFF
TGTGCCTTTAGCGGCTTTAACACCGGGGAGCTGTTTTTT
>16|-|TRBJ2-7|TRBV2|-
CASSASGVAGSYEQYF
TGTGCCAGCAGTGCCTCAGGGGTAGCGGGCTCCTACGAGCAGTACTTC
>13|-|TRBJ2-2|TRBV6-1|-
CASRTLATGELFF
TGTGCCAGCAGGACCCTAGCAACAGGGGAGCTGTTTTTT
>15|-|TRBJ1-2|TRBV28|-
CASTVTGTYIYGYTF
TGTGCCAGCACCGTAACCGGGACATACATCTATGGCTACACCTTC
>14|-|TRBJ2-7|TRBV5-4|-
CASSLDHPTSEQYF
TGTGCCAGCAGCTTGGACCATCCAACTAGCGAGCAGTACTTC
>12|once|TRBJ1-2|TRBV19|-
CASRGDSGGYTF
TGTGCCAGTAGAGGAGACTCGGGGGGCTACACCTTC
>13|-|TRBJ1-2|TRBV30|TRBD1
CAWSVGQGYGYTF
TGTGCCTGGAGTGTAGGACAGGGGTATGGCTACACCTTC
>13|-|TRBJ2-3|TRBV7-3|TRBD1
CASSPGQLDTQYF
TGTGCCAGCAGCCCGGGACAGCTTGATACGCAGTATTTT
>8|-|TRBJ1-2|TRBV2|-
CAPGTSFF
TGTGCCCCAGGGACTTCCTTCTTC
>14|once|TRBJ1-3|TRBV18|-
CASSPSLGRNTIYF
TGTGCCAGCTCACCAAGCCTAGGGAGGAACACCATATATTTT
>12|-|TRBJ2-5|TRBV7-2|TRBD2
CASMGLQETQYF
TGTGCCAGCATGGGACTACAAGAGACCCAGTACTTC
>15|-|TRBJ1-1|TRBV5-1|-
CASSLGDTINTEAFF
TGCGCCAGCAGCTTGGGGGACACTATAAACACTGAAGCTTTCTTT
>12|few|TRBJ1-2|TRBV19|-
CASRGSYYGYTF
TGTGCCAGTAGAGGGAGTTACTATGGCTACACCTTC
>14|-|TRBJ2-5|TRBV6-5|TRBD2
CASRTSLAGETQYF
TGTGCCAGCAGAACCTCTCTAGCGGGAGAGACCCAGTACTTC
>13|-|TRBJ2-6|TRBV28|-
CASSPQGANVLTF
TGTGCCAGCAGTCCCCAAGGGGCCAACGTCCTGACTTTC
>13|-|TRBJ1-6|TRBV2|TRBD1
CASSAQGNSPLHF
TGTGCCAGCAGTGCACAGGGGAATTCACCCCTCCACTTT